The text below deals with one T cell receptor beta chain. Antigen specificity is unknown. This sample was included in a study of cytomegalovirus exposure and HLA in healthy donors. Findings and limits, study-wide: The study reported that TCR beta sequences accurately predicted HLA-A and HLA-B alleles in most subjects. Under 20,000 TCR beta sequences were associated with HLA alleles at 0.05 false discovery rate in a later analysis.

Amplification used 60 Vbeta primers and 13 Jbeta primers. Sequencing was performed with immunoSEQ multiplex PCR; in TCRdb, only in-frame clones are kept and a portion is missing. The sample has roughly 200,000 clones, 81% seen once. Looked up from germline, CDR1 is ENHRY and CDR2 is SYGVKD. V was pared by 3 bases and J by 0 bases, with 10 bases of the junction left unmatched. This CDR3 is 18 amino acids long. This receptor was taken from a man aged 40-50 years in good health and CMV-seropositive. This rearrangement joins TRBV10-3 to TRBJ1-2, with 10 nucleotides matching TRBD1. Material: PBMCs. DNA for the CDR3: TGTGCCATCAGTGACTCCCCGGGACAGGGGAGGGCTAACTATGGCTACACCTTC. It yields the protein CAISDSPGQGRANYGYTF.